Below are 17 T cell receptor beta chains sequenced from a single sample in a study of shared clonotypes between healthy human individuals. This table comes from immunoSEQ multiplex PCR, and its TCRdb copy is limited to in-frame clones, with some not included. Here the sample spans 1,500,000 or so clones, around 97% being singletons. The sample taken for sequencing was naive CD4+ T cells sorted from blood. As to subset: CD45RA+ positively selected. All receptors derive from a man aged 30-40 years in good health.

The chain carries TRBV5-6 and TRBJ2-1; D gene ambiguous. V lost 4 bases and J 10 bases, leaving 15 bases between the germline ends. CDR3 length: 13 residues. Germline V gives CDR1 SGHDT, CDR2 YYEEEE. The CDR3 region has the DNA TGTGCCAGCAGCGTCGATACCAGAGGCGAGCAGTTCTTC. This sequence encodes CASSVDTRGEQFF. The full variable domain, its missing parts supplied by reference TRBV5-6 and TRBJ2-1, is DAGVTQSPTHLIKTRGQQVTLRCSPKSGHDTVSWYQQALGQGPQFIFQYYEEEERQRGNFPDRFSGHQFPNYSSELNVNALLLGDSALYLCASSVDTRGEQFFGPGTRLTVL.

The gene calls are TRBV7-2 and TRBJ2-5; D remains ambiguous. Germline CDR1 reads SGHTA; CDR2 reads FQGNSA. The CDR3 extends over 13 amino acids. V gave up 3 bases and J gave up 3 bases, with 8 bases separating them. CDR3 bases: TGTGCCAGCAGCTTCCAATGGGAAGAGACCCAGTACTTC. Translating gives CASSFQWEETQYF.

The chain is built from TRBV10-3 and TRBJ2-3, with D possibly being TRBD1 or TRBD2 (5 bases each). CDR1 and CDR2 from the germline V gene are ENHRY and SYGVKD. CDR3 length equals 14 residues. V lost 8 bases and J lost 5, with 17 bases in between. The CDR3 bases are TGTGCCATCCAAACCCAGGGAGTGGAAGATACGCAGTATTTT. Its translation: CAIQTQGVEDTQYF.

The chain links TRBV7-9 to TRBJ2-4; 7 bases align to TRBD1. Germline trimming cut 3 bases from V and 2 bases from J; bases unmatched to any gene: 4. There are 15 residues in the CDR3. Germline-derived CDR1 and CDR2 are SEHNR and FQNEAQ (reference sequence). The CDR3 region is CASSFEGQTKNIQYF. DNA for the CDR3: TGTGCCAGCAGCTTCGAGGGACAGACCAAAAACATTCAGTACTTC.

The chain has TRBV6-4 and TRBJ2-3; TRBD2 agrees at 9 bases. Germline V gene lookup returns CDR1 MRHNA and CDR2 SNTAGT. The CDR3 has 19 residues. V trimming: 9 bases; J trimming: 4 bases; junction bases outside the gene matches: 23. CDR3 in amino acids: CARGSSGIRSNLVADTQYF. CDR3 coding DNA: TGTGCCAGGGGCTCTAGCGGGATTCGATCAAATCTGGTGGCAGATACGCAGTATTTT.

As DNA, the CDR3 is TGTGCCAGTAGTCCCCCAAGACAGGGGCTAAATCAGCCCCAGCATTTT. This gives the protein CASSPPRQGLNQPQHF. The chain links TRBV19 to TRBJ1-5, with TRBD1 matching 8 bases. From germline, CDR1 is LNHDA and CDR2 SQIVND (reference sequence). Unmatched junction bases numbered 10, after V lost 5 bases and J lost 4 bases. The CDR3 is made up of 16 amino acids.

The chain employs TRBV7-9 and TRBJ2-1; 9 nucleotides agree with TRBD2. The CDR3 loop spans 16 amino acids. Germline V lookup: CDR1 SEHNR, CDR2 FQNEAQ (reference sequence). V was pared by 5 bases and J by 2 bases, with 7 bases of the junction left unmatched. The CDR3 DNA is TGTGCCAGCAGCCGGCCTAGCGGGGCTCCCTACAATGAGCAGTTCTTC. As protein: CASSRPSGAPYNEQFF.

The gene calls are TRBV10-3 and TRBJ2-1; 9 bases align to TRBD1. The CDR3 runs 13 residues. Germline values: CDR1 ENHRY, CDR2 SYGVKD. V was pared by 8 bases and J by 4 bases, with 3 bases of the junction left unmatched. CDR3 sequence: CAIGTGSYNEQFF. The CDR3 DNA is TGTGCCATCGGGACAGGGAGTTACAATGAGCAGTTCTTC.

The chain combines TRBV10-3 with TRBJ1-1, with no clear D. Between the trimmed V and J ends, which lost 10 bases and 3 bases, there was a span of 18 bases. There are 14 residues in the CDR3. Germline lookup yields CDR1 ENHRY and CDR2 SYGVKD. CDR3 residues: CATNTRGWDTEAFF. CDR3 DNA sequence: TGTGCCACTAACACCCGGGGTTGGGACACTGAAGCTTTCTTT.

Regarding this clone: The identical CDR3 is also encoded by other nucleotide sequences in the sample. The chain couples TRBV6-1 to TRBJ2-7; D perhaps matches TRBD1 (6 bases). Trimming stripped 5 bases from V and 0 bases from J, with 11 bases between. CDR1 and CDR2 (germline): MNHNS, SASEGT. The CDR3 has 14 residues. The CDR3 region is CASSIQGSSYEQYF. CDR3 coding DNA: TGTGCCAGCAGTATACAGGGCAGCTCCTACGAGCAGTACTTC.

V gene TRBV14 combines with J gene TRBJ2-1; 11 positions match TRBD2. J gave up 4 bases and V 4 bases, and 0 bases lay outside the gene matches. Germline V CDR1 and CDR2: SGHDN, FVKESK. The CDR3 covers 14 residues. The CDR3 is CASSRLAGYNEQFF. CDR3 coding DNA: TGTGCCAGCAGCCGACTAGCGGGATACAATGAGCAGTTCTTC.

J is TRBJ2-5 and V is TRBV7-2, with D maybe TRBD2 (6 bases). Looked up from germline, CDR1 is SGHTA and CDR2 is FQGNSA. CDR3 length: 13 amino acids. Trimming pared 5 bases from V and 0 bases from J, leaving 7 bases between. The CDR3 here is CASSRGNQETQYF. DNA for the CDR3: TGTGCCAGCAGCCGCGGGAACCAAGAGACCCAGTACTTC.

The rearrangement uses TRBV7-2 and TRBJ2-7; D is ambiguous. In germline, CDR1 is SGHTA, CDR2 FQGNSA. V was cut by 1 base and J by 4 bases, with 11 bases left in between. CDR3 size: 14 residues. CDR3 sequence (DNA): TGTGCCAGCAGCTTAGAGGGCGTCTTTTACGAGCAGTACTTC. Translating it yields CASSLEGVFYEQYF.

This chain links TRBV20-1 with TRBJ2-1; D ambiguous. The CDR3 is 11 amino acids. V lost 6 bases and J lost 7, with 10 bases in between. Germline assignment: CDR1 DFQATT and CDR2 SNEGSKA (reference sequence). The CDR3 DNA is TGCAGTGCAACCCGCAGTAATGAGCAGTTCTTC. Its translation: CSATRSNEQFF.

This chain connects TRBV6-6 to TRBJ2-3; TRBD1 aligns across 10 bases. The CDR3 has 16 amino acids. V shed 6 bases and J 9 bases; nucleotides not matched to a gene: 15. Per germline, CDR1 MNHNY and CDR2 SVGAGI (reference sequence). CDR3 bases: TGTGCCAGCAGCCGACAGGGGGCCATTCACGACGAGACGCAGTATTTT. Translating gives CASSRQGAIHDETQYF.

This clone was detected only a few times. The J gene is TRBJ1-2, the V gene TRBV28; 7 nucleotides line up with TRBD1. The CDR3 is made up of 14 amino acids. Germline assignment: CDR1 MDHEN and CDR2 SYDVKM. Germline trimming cut 6 bases from V and 6 bases from J; bases unmatched to any gene: 10. The CDR3 bases are TGTGCCAGCAGCTCCCAGACAGGGTGGGATGGCTACACCTTC. Translated: CASSSQTGWDGYTF.

This clone was detected once. The chain is built from TRBV2 and TRBJ2-5; D is uncertain. The CDR3 is made up of 12 amino acids. CDR1 is SNHLY, CDR2 FYNNEI, per germline. The V gene lost 8 bases and the J gene lost 2 bases, with 9 bases spanning the gap. DNA of the CDR3: TGTGCCAGCGGAGAGGTTCAAGAGACCCAGTACTTC. It translates to CASGEVQETQYF.